Listed below are T cell receptor beta chains from one sample, sequenced in a study of chemoradiotherapy in HPV16-positive cancers. The protocol was immunoSEQ multiplex PCR, while the TCRdb copy is restricted to in-frame clones and leaves out a portion. The table lists about 15,000 clones, under 90% of them singletons. Specimen: blood, collected from a patient who underwent chemoradiotherapy. The origin of the receptors is a human donor with HPV-associated anogenital cancer. CDR3s include the opening cysteine and the closing phenylalanine or tryptophan. Clone sizes are given selectively: once, few, many, or a class where the clone is expanded.

>-|TRBJ2-5|TRBV7-6
CASKHLKETQYF
>-|TRBJ1-1|TRBV28
CASNPPQGEAFF
>-|TRBJ1-5|TRBV28
CASLSPGNQPQHF
>-|TRBJ2-1|TRBV5-5
CASTLWGDNEQFF
>-|TRBJ2-2|TRBV16
CASSRRTGIAGELFF
>-|TRBJ2-2|TRBV7-9
CASSSGLSGELFF
>few|TRBJ2-1|TRBV4-1
CASSQIDMVAYNEQFF
>-|TRBJ1-4|TRBV27
CASRGQKYEKLFF
>-|TRBJ1-1|TRBV7-9
CASSSFLTSGQEAFF
>-|TRBJ2-3|TRBV7-2
CASSRPGGVSADTQYF
>-|TRBJ1-2|TRBV10-3
CAISDRTGGLRYGYTF
>-|TRBJ2-3|TRBV11-3
CASSLVAGDADTQYF
>-|TRBJ2-1|TRBV27
CASSPGTGLGQFF
>few|TRBJ1-3|TRBV19
CASTLRGFSGNTIYF
>-|TRBJ1-6|TRBV2
CASSSDRVHNSPLHF
>-|TRBJ2-6|TRBV2
CASSGGSGANVLTF
>-|TRBJ1-2|TRBV6-1
CASSEMTANYGYTF
>-|TRBJ1-1|TRBV2
CASRPDRGTEAFF
>-|TRBJ2-1|TRBV28
CASKIRDNFYNEQFF
>-|TRBJ2-7|TRBV28
CASSLLQGGYEQYF
>once|TRBJ2-2|TRBV19
CASSIGGAAGELFF
>-|TRBJ2-7|TRBV5-1
CASSLGGAPYEQYF
>-|TRBJ1-1|TRBV6-5
CASSRDREEDEAFF
>few|TRBJ2-2|TRBV14
CASRLAVNTGELFF
>-|TRBJ2-6|TRBV5-1
CASSYGPTGANVLTF
>once|TRBJ1-1|TRBV5-6
CASSGVGAVSEAFF